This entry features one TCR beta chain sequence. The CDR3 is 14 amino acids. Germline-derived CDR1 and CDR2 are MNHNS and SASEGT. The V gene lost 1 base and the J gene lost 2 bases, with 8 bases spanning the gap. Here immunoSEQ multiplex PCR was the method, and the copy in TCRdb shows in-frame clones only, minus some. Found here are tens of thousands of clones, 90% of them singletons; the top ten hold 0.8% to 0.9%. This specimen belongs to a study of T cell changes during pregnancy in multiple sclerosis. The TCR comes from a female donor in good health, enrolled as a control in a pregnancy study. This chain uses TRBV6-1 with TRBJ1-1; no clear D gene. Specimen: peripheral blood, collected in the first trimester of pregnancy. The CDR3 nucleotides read TGTGCCAGCAGTGAAGTAACGGTTAACACTGAAGCTTTCTTT. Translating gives CASSEVTVNTEAFF.